The sequence of this TCR beta chain was determined in a study of cytomegalovirus exposure and HLA in healthy donors. General study points: When the data were analyzed later, several of the most significant clusters appeared to be linked to common viral pathogens. Most CMV-associated TCR beta chains were later found to appear HLA-restricted.

As concerns this clone: The antigen is undetermined.

It was with 60 Vbeta and 13 Jbeta primers that the PCR ran. Only in-frame clones appear in the TCRdb table, and some are missing; sequencing was by immunoSEQ multiplex PCR. The table includes 75,000 to 100,000 clones, around 8% detected once. The CDR3 is 11 residues long. Deletions cut 5 bases from V and 5 bases from J, with 10 bases between. The germline CDR1 and CDR2 sequences are SQVTM and ANQGSEA. The rearrangement uses TRBV29-1 and TRBJ2-7; TRBD1 is a possible D gene (5 bases). The receptor's source is a middle-aged man in good health and CMV-seronegative. Specimen: PBMCs. The CDR3 here is CSVSDRNEQYF. CDR3 nucleotides: TGCAGCGTTTCAGACAGAAACGAGCAGTACTTC.